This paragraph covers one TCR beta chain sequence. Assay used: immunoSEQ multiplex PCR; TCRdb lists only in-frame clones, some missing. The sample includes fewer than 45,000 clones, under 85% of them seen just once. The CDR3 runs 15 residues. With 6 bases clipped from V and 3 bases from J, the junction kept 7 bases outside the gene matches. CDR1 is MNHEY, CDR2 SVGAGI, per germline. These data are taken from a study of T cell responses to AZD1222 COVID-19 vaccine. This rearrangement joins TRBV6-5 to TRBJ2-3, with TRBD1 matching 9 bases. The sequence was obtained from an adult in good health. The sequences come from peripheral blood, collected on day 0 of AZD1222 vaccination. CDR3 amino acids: CASSIGQGWTDTQYF. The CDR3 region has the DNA TGTGCCAGCAGCATTGGACAGGGGTGGACAGATACGCAGTATTTT.